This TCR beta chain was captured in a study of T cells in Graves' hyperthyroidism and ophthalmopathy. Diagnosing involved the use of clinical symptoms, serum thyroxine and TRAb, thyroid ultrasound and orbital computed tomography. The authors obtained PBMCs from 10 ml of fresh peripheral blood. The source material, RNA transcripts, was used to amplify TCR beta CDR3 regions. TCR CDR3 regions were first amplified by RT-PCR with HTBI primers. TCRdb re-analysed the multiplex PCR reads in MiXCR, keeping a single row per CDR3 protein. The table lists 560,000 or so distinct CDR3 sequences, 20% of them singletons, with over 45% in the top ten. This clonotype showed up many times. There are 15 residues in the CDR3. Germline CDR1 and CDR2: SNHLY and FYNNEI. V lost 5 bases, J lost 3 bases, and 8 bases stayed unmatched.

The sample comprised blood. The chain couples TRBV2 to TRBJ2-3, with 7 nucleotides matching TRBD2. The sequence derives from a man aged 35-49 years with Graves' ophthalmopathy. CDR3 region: CASSTGASGTDTQYF. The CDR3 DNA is TGTGCCAGCAGTACCGGGGCTAGCGGTACAGATACGCAGTATTTT.